The T cell receptor (beta chain) described here comes from a study of response to subunit inactivated influenza vaccine. The J segment lost 5 bases and the V segment lost 0 bases, leaving 9 bases of the junction unmatched. The germline CDR1 and CDR2 sequences are MNHEY and SVGAGI. The CDR3 extends over 18 amino acids. In TCRdb, the RT-PCR reads were re-called with MiXCR into one record per CDR3 protein. The profile covers 630,000 or so distinct CDR3 sequences, with approximately 15% appearing a single time and around a tenth taken by the ten largest. Findings of the study overall: Authors suggested each seasonal influenza vaccination recruits few new T cells.

Comments on this clonotype: Its specificity is not known.

The genes are TRBV6-5 and TRBJ2-3; 12 nucleotides align to TRBD2. The input for sequencing was PBMCs from blood, taken less than 13 days after vaccination. The sequence derives from a man in his fifties who received an inactivated influenza vaccine. The chain's CDR3 is CASSYSPPLAGGGDTQYF. As DNA, the CDR3 is TGTGCCAGCAGTTACTCGCCCCCTCTAGCGGGGGGGGGAGATACGCAGTATTTT.